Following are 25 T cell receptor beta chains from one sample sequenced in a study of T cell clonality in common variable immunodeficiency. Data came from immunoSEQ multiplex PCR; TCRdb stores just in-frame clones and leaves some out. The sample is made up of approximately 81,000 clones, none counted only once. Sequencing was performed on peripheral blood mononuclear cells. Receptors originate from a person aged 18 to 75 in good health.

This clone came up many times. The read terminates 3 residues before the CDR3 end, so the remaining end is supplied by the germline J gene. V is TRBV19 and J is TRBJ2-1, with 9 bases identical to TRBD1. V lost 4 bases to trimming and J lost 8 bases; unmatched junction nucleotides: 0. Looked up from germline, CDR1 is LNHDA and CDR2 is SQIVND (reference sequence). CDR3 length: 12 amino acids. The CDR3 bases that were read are TGTGCCAGTAGTAGACAGGGGGATGAG. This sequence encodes CASSRQGDE. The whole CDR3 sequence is CASSRQGDEQFF. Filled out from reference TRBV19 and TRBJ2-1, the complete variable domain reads DGGITQSPKYLFRKEGQNVTLSCEQNLNHDAMYWYRQDPGQGLRLIYYSQIVNDFQKGDIAEGYSVSREKKESFPLTVTSAQKNPTAFYLCASSRQGDEQFFGPGTRLTVL.

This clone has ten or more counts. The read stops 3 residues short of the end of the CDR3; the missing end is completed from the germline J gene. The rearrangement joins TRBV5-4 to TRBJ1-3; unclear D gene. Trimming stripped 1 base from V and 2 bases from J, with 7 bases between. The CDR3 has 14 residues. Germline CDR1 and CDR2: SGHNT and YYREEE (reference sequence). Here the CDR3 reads CASSLQGPGNTIYF. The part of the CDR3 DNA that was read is TGTGCCAGCAGCTTGCAAGGGCCTGGAAACACC.

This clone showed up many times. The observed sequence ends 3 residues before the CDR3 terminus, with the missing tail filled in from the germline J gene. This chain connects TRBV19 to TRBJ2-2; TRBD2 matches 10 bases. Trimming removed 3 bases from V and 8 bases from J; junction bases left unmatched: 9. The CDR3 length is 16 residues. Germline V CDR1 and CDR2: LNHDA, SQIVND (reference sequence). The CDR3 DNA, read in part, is TGTGCCAGTAGTATTCGTCTAGCGGGAGTTGGAGGGGAG. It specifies CASSIRLAGVGGE. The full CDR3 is CASSIRLAGVGGELFF.

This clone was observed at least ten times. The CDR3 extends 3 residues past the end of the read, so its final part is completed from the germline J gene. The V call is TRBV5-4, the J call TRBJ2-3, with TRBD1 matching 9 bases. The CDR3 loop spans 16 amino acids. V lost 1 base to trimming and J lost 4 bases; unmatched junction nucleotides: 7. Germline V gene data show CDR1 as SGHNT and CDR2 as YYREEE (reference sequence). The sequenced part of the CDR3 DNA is TGTGCCAGCAGCTTGCTACGGACAGGGGAGTCAGATACG. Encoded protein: CASSLLRTGESDT. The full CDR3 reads CASSLLRTGESDTQYF.

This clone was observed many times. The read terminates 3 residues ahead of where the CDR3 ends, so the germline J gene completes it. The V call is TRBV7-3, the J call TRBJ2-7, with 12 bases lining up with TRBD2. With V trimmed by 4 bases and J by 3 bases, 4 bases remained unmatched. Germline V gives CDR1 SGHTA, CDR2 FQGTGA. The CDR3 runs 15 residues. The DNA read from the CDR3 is TGTGCCAGCAGCTCCGGACTAGCGGGACTCTACGAG. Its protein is CASSSGLAGLYE. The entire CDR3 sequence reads CASSSGLAGLYEQYF.

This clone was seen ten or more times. Partial CDR3 DNA: TGCAGTGCTAGAGACCCACTACGGACTAGCGCTTACAATGAG. Encoded protein: CSARDPLRTSAYNE. The entire CDR3 protein reads CSARDPLRTSAYNEQFF. The rearrangement uses TRBV20-1 and TRBJ2-1; 9 bases are shared with TRBD2. Read coverage stops 3 residues before the CDR3 terminus; the germline J gene supplies the remainder. V dropped 0 bases and J dropped 4; count of bases not matched to a gene: 10. CDR3 length: 17 amino acids. Germline assignment: CDR1 DFQATT and CDR2 SNEGSKA (reference sequence).

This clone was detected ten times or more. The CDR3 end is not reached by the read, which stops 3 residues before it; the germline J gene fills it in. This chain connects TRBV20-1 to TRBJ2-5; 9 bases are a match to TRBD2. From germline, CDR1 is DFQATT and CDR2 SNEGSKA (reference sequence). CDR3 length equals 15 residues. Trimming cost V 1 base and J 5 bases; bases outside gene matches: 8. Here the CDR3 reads CSARVYGGRAETQYF. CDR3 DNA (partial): TGCAGTGCTAGAGTATATGGCGGGAGGGCCGAGACC.

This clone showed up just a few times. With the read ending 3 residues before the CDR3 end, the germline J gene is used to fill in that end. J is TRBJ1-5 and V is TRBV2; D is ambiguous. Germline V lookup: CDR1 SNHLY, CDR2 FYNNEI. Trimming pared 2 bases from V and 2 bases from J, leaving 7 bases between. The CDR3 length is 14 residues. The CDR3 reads CASSEWSGNQPQHF. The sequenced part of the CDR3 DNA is TGTGCCAGCAGTGAATGGTCGGGCAATCAGCCC.

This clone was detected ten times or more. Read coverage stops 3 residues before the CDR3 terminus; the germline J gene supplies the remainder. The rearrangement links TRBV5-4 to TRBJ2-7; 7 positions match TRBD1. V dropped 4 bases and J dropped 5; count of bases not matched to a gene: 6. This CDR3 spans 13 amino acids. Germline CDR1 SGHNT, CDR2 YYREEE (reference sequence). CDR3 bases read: TGTGCCAGCAGCCCGGGACAGTCGGACGAG. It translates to CASSPGQSDE. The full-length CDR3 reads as CASSPGQSDEQYF.

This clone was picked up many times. This CDR3 is CASSRMGGYEQYF. The sequenced CDR3 bases are TGTGCCAGCAGCCGCATGGGGGGCTACGAG. The rearrangement uses TRBV6-2 or TRBV6-3 and TRBJ2-7; TRBD2 might be the D (6 bases). The read ends 3 residues shy of where the CDR3 ends; the end is completed using the germline J gene. The CDR3 runs 13 residues. Trimming took off 6 bases at V and 3 bases at J, with 12 bases between the two ends. CDR1 is MNHEY and CDR2 is SVGEGT in the germline V gene.

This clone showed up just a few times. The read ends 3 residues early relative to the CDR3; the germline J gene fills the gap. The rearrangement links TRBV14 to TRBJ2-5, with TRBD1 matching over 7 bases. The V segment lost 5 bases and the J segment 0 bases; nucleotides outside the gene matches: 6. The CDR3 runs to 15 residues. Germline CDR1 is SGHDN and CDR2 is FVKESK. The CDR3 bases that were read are TGTGCCAGCAGCTTCGGCAGGGGGTACCAAGAGACC. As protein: CASSFGRGYQET. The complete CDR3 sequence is CASSFGRGYQETQYF.

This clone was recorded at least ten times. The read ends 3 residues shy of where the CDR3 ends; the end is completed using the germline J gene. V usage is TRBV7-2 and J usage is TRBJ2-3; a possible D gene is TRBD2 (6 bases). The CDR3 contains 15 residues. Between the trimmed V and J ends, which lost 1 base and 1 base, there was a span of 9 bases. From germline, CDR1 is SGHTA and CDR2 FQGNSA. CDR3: CASSLVGGGTDTQYF. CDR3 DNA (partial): TGTGCCAGCAGCTTAGTGGGCGGGGGCACAGATACG. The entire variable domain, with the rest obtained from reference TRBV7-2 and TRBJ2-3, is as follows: GAGVSQSPSNKVTEKGKDVELRCDPISGHTALYWYRQSLGQGLEFLIYFQGNSAPDKSGLPSDRFSAERTGGSVSTLTIQRTQQEDSAVYLCASSLVGGGTDTQYFGPGTRLTVL.

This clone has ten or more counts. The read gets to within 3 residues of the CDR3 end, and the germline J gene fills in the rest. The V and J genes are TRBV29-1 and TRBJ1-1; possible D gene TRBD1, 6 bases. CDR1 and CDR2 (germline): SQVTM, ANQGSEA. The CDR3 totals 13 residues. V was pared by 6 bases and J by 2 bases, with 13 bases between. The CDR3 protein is CSVGGQLNTEAFF. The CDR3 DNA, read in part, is TGCAGCGTGGGAGGACAGTTAAACACTGAA.

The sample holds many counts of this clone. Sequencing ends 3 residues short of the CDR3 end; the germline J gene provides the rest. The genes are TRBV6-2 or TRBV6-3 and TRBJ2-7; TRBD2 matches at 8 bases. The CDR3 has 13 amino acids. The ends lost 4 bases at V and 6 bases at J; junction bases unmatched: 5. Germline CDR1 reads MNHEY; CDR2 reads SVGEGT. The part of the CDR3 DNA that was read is TGTGCCAGCAGTTGGACTAGCCCCATCGAG. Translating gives CASSWTSPIE. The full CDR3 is CASSWTSPIEQYF.

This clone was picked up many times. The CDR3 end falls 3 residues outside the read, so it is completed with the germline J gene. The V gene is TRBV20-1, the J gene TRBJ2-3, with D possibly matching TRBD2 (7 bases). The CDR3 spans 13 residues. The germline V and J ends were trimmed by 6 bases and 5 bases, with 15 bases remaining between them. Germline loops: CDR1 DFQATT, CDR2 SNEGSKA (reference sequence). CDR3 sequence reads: CSARTRGIDTQYF. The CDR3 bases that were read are TGCAGTGCCCGGACTAGGGGGATAGATACG.

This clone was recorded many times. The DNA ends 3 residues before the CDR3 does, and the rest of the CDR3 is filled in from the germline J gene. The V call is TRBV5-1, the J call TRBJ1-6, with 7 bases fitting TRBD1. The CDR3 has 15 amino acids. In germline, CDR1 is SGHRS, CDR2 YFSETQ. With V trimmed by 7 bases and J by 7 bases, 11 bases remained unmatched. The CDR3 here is CASAFRDSANSPLHF. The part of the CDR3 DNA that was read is TGCGCCAGCGCTTTCCGGGACAGCGCCAATTCACCC.

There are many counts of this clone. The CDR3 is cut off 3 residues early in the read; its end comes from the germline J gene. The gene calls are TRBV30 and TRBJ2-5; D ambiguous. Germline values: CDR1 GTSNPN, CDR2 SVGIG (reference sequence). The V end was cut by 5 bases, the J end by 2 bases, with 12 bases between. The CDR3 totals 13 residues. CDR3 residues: CAWGRGLQETQYF. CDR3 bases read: TGTGCCTGGGGCCGAGGCCTGCAAGAGACC.

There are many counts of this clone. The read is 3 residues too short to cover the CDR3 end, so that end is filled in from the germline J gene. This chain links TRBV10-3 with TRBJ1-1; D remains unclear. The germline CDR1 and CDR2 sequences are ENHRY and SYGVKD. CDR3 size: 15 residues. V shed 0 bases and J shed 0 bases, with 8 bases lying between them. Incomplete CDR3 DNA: TGTGCCATCAGTGAGTCGGAGGGCATGAACACTGAA. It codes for CAISESEGMNTE. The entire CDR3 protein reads CAISESEGMNTEAFF.

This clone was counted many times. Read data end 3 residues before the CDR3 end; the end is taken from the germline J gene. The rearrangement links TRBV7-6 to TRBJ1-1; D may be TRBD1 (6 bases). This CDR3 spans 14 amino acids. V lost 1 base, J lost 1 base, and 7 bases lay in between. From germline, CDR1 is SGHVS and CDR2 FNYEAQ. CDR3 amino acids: CASSLEDRNTEAFF. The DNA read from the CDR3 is TGTGCCAGCAGCTTAGAGGACAGGAACACTGAA.

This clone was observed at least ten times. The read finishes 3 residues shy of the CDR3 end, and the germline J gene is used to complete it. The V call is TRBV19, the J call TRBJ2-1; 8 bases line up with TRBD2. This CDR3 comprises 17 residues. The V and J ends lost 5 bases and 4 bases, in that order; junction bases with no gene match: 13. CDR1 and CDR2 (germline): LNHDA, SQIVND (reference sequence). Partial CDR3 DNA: TGTGCCAGTAGTGAAGGTACCGGGACTAGACTTTACAATGAG. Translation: CASSEGTGTRLYNE. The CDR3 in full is CASSEGTGTRLYNEQFF.

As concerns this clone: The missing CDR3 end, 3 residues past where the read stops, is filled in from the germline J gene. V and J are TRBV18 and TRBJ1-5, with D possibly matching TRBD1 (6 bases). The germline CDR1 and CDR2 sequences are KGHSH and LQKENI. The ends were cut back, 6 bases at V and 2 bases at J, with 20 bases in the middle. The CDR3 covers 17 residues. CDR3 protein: CASSLLGQGNGNQPQHF. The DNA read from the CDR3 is TGTGCCAGCTCCCTGCTCGGGCAGGGGAACGGCAATCAGCCC.

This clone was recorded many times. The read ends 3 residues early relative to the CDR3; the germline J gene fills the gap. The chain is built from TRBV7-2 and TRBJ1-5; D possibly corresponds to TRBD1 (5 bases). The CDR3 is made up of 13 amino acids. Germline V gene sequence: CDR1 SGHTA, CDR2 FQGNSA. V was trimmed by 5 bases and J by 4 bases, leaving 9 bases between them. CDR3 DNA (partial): TGTGCCAGCAGCACACGGGGGAATCAGCCC. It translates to CASSTRGNQP. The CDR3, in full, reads CASSTRGNQPQHF.

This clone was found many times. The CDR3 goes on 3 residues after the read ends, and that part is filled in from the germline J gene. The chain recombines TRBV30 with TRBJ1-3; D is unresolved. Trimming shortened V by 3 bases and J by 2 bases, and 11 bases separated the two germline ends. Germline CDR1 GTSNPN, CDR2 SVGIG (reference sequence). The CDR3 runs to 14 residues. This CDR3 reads CAWSQQLTGNTIYF. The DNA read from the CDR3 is TGTGCCTGGAGCCAACAGCTTACTGGAAACACC.

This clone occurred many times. This chain's CDR3 is CSVEGGRGSNGYTF. CDR3 DNA, as far as it was read: TGCAGCGTTGAAGGAGGACGGGGTTCGAATGGC. This chain uses TRBV29-1 with TRBJ1-2; D uncertain. The CDR3 extends 3 residues past the end of the read, so its final part is completed from the germline J gene. The CDR3 is made up of 14 amino acids. Germline-derived CDR1 and CDR2 are SQVTM and ANQGSEA. V gave up 1 base and J gave up 6 bases, with 15 bases separating them.

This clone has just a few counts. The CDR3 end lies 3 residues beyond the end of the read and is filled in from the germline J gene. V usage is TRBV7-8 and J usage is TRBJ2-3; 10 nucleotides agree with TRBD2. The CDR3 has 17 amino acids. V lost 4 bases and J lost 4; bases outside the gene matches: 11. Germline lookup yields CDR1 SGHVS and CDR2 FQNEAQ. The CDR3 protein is CASSSTASGRAADTQYF. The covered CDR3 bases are TGTGCCAGCAGCTCCACGGCCAGCGGGAGGGCCGCAGATACG.